This T cell receptor (beta chain) was found in a study of control samples from healthy donors and cancer patients. Trimming removed 0 bases at V and 4 bases at J, with 12 bases between. The CDR3 covers 15 residues. CDR1 is LGHNT and CDR2 is FRNRAP in the germline V gene. Some clones are missing from TCRdb's copy, which holds only in-frame ones; the method was immunoSEQ multiplex PCR. Found here are 55,000 to 75,000 clones, about 90% of them singletons; the top ten hold 2% to 2.5%. This TCR was sampled from a woman aged 50 to 60 with head and neck cancer. The sequencing input was PBMCs. The V call is TRBV12-5, the J call TRBJ1-1, with a possible D match to TRBD1 (5 bases). Here the CDR3 DNA reads TGTGCTAGTGGTTTGGTATTGGGGCGGAGCACTGAAGCTTTCTTT. Its translation: CASGLVLGRSTEAFF.